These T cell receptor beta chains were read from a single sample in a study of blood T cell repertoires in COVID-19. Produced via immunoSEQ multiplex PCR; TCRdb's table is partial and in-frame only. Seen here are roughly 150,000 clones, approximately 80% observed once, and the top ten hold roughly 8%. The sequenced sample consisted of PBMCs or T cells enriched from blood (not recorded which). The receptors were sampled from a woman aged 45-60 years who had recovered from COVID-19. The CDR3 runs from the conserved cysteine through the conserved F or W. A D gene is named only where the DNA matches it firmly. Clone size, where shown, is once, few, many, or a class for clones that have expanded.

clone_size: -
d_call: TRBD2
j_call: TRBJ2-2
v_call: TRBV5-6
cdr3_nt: TGTGCCAGCAGCTTGAGCGGGAGGGCCTGGGGGAACGGGGAGCTGTTTTTT
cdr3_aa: CASSLSGRAWGNGELFF

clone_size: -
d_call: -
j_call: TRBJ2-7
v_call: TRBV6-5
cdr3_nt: TGTGCCAGCAGAAGAGACAGGGACTCTACCTACGAGCAGTACTTC
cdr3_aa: CASRRDRDSTYEQYF

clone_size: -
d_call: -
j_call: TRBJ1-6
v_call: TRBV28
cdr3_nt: TGTGCCACAAGGGAGGAGGGTGAAAATCCCCTCCACTTT
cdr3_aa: CATREEGENPLHF

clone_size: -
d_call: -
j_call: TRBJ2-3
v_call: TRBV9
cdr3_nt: TGTGCCAGCAGCGTCCGTCAGGGAGGAGCAGATACGCAGTATTTT
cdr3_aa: CASSVRQGGADTQYF

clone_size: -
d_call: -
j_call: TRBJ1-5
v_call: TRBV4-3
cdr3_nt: TGCGCCAGCAGCCAAGATAGGGGGTATCAGCCCCAGCATTTT
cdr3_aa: CASSQDRGYQPQHF

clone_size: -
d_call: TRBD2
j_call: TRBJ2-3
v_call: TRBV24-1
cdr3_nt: TGTGCCACCAGTGAGAGCCGGACTAGCGGGGGTGGAGATACGCAGTATTTT
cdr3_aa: CATSESRTSGGGDTQYF

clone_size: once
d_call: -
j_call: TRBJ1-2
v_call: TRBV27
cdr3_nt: TGTGCCAGCACCAGACCCGGGACAAATGGCTACACCTTC
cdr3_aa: CASTRPGTNGYTF

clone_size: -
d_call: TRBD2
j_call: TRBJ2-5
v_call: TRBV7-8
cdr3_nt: TGTGCCAGCAGCGTAACCGGGACTAGCGAGGAGACCCAGTACTTC
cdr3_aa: CASSVTGTSEETQYF

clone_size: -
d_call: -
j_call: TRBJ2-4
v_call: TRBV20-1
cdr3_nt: TGCAGTGCTAGTGTTGGGCTCCCCTTGGCCAAAAACATTCAGTACTTC
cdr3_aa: CSASVGLPLAKNIQYF

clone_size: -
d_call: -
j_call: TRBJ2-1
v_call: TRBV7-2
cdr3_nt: TGTGCCAGCAGCTTAGACAGGCCCAATGAGCAGTTCTTC
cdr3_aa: CASSLDRPNEQFF

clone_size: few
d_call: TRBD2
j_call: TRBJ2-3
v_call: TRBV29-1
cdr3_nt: TGCAGCGTTGAAGATCCGGGGGGGCTGTACACAGGTCTCGTGGATACGCAGTATTTT
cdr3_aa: CSVEDPGGLYTGLVDTQYF

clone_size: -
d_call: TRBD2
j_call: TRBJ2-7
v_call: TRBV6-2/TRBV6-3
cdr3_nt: TGTGCCAGCAGTTACGCTAGCGGGAGGGTCTACGAGCAGTACTTC
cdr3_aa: CASSYASGRVYEQYF

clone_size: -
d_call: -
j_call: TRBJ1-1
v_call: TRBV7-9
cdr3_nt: TGTGCCAGCGATGGTTCAAAGAGGACTGAAGCTTTCTTT
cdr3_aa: CASDGSKRTEAFF

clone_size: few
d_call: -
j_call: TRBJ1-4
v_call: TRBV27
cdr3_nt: TGTGCCAGCAGCCTGACCCACAGGGCAACTAATGAAAAACTGTTTTTT
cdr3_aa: CASSLTHRATNEKLFF

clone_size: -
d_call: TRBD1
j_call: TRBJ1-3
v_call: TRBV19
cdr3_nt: TGTGCCAGTAGTATAGATCCAGGGGGCACTGGAAACACCATATATTTT
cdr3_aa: CASSIDPGGTGNTIYF

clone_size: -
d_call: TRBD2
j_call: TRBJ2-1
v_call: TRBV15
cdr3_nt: TGTGCCACCAGCAGAGAAATAGCGGGAAGGTACAATGAGCAGTTCTTC
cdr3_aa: CATSREIAGRYNEQFF

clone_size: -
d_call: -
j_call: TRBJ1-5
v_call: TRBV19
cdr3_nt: TGTGCCAGTAAAGTCTGGTCAGCTAGTAGCAATCAGCCCCAGCATTTT
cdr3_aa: CASKVWSASSNQPQHF

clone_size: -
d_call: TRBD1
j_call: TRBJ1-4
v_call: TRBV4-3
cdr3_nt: TGCGCCAGCTCTATTTCGGGCCGAACAGGGGGTCGGGAAAAACTGTTTTTT
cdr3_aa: CASSISGRTGGREKLFF

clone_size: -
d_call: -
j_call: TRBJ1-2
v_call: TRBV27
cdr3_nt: TGTGCCAGCAGTTTATTGGGCGGGTCCTATGGCTACACCTTC
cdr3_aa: CASSLLGGSYGYTF

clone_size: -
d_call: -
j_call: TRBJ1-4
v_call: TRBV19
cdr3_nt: TGTGCCAGTAGCCACACCCGGAGGACAGCAACTAATGAAAAACTGTTTTTT
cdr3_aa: CASSHTRRTATNEKLFF

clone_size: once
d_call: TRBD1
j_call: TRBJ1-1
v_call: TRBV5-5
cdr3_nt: TGTGCCAGCAGCTTGGATCCGGTGGGACAGGAAGCGAACACTGAAGCTTTCTTT
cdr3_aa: CASSLDPVGQEANTEAFF

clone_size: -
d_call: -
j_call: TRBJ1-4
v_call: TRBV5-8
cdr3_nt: TGTGCCAGCAGCCCGGGGGAAAAACTGTTTTTT
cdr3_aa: CASSPGEKLFF

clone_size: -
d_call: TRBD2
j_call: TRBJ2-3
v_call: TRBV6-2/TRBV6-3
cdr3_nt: TGTGCCAGCAGTTACATCACTAGCGGTACTAGCACAGATACGCAGTATTTT
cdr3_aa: CASSYITSGTSTDTQYF

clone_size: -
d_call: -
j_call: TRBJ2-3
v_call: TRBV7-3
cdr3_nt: TGTGCCAGCAGCCGGGGGTTGAGTACGCAGTATTTT
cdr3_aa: CASSRGLSTQYF

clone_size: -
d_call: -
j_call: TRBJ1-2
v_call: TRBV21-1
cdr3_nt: TGTGCCAGCCCGGGACAGGGAGAAATCGACTATGGCTACACCTTC
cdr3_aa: CASPGQGEIDYGYTF

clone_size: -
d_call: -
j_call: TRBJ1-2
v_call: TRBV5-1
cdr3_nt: TGCGCCAGCAGCCTTGGATCGGGGTTAAGGACCTCTGGCTACACCTTC
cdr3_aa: CASSLGSGLRTSGYTF

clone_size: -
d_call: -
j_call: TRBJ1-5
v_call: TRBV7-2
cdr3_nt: TGTGCCAGCAGCGTAGACGGTCAGCCCCAGCATTTT
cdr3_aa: CASSVDGQPQHF

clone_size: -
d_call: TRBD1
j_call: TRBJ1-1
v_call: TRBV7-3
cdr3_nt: TGTGCCAGCAGTACTGGACAGGGCGAAACTGAAGCTTTCTTT
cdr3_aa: CASSTGQGETEAFF

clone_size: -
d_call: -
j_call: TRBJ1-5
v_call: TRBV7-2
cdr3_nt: TGTGCCAGCAGCTTAGCACAGAATCAGCCCCAGCATTTT
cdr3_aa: CASSLAQNQPQHF

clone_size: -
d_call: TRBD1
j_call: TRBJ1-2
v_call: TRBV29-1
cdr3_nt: TGCAGCGTTAGAGACAGGGGGCGCGCTAACTATGGCTACACCTTC
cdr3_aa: CSVRDRGRANYGYTF

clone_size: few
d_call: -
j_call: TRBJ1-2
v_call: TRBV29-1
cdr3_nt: TGCAGCCACACTACCGTCTATGGCTACACCTTC
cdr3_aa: CSHTTVYGYTF

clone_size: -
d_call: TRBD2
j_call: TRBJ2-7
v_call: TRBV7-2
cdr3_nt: TGTGCCAGCAGCTTTTGGACTAGCGAGTCCTACGAGCAGTACTTC
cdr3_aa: CASSFWTSESYEQYF

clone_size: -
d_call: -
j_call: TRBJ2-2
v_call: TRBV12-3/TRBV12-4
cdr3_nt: TGTGCCAGCACCTTCACCGGGGAGCTGTTTTTT
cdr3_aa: CASTFTGELFF

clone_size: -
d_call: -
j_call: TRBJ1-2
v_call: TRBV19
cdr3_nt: TGTGCCAGTAGGGGAGTTGAGTACTATGGCTACACCTTC
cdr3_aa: CASRGVEYYGYTF

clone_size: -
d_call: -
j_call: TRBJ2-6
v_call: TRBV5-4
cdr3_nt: TGTGCCAGCAGCCTGGGACAAACCGTGACGTTGGGGGCCAACGTCCTGACTTTC
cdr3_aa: CASSLGQTVTLGANVLTF

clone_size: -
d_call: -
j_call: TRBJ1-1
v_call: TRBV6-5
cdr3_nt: TGTGCCAGCAGCCCCGACATGATCACTGAAGCTTTCTTT
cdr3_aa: CASSPDMITEAFF

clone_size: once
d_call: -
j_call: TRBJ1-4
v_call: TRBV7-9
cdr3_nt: TGTGCCAGCAGGGGCTCAGGGGAAAAACTGTTTTTT
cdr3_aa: CASRGSGEKLFF

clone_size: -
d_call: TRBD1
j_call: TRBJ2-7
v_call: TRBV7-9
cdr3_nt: TGTGCCGGCGACGGGACAGGGGAGTGGTACGAGCAGTACTTC
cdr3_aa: CAGDGTGEWYEQYF

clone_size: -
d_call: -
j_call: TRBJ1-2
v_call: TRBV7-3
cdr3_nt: TGTGCCAGCAGCTTATCTACAGGGCCGGCCTATGGCTACACCTTC
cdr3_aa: CASSLSTGPAYGYTF

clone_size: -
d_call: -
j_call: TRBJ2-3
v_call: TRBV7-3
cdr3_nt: TGTGCCAGCAGCGAAGGTCAGCCGGGAGATACGCAGTATTTT
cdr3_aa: CASSEGQPGDTQYF

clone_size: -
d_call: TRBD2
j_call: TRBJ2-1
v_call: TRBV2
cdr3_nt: TGTGCCAGCAGGGCCCGGACTAGCGGGGGACCTGAGCAGTTCTTC
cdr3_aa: CASRARTSGGPEQFF

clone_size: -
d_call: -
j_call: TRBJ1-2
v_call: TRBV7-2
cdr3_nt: TGTGCCAGCAGCTTAGTTATTGCCGGAGGCAGCTATGGCTACACCTTC
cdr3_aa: CASSLVIAGGSYGYTF

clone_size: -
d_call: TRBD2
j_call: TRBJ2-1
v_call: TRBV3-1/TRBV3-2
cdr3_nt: TGTGCCAGCAGCCAAGACCGCCTAGCGGAGACCCCCTACAATGAGCAGTTCTTC
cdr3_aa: CASSQDRLAETPYNEQFF

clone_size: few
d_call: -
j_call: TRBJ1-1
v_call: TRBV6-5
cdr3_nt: TGTGCCAGCGGGTGGAGTTTCACTGAAGCTTTCTTT
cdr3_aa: CASGWSFTEAFF

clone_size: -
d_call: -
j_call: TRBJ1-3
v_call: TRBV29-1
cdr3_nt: TGCAGCGTCCTAGGGCGGGGAAGTGGAAACACCATATATTTT
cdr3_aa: CSVLGRGSGNTIYF